This TCR beta chain was profiled in a study of T cells after yellow fever vaccination. At the level of the study: Fractions of limited cellularity were prepared by means of SMART-Seq v4 Ultra Low Input. Findings of the study overall: There was a possibility that FACS-sorted repertoires contained abundant clonotypes contaminating from the bulk population. At around 96% for CD4 and about 87% for CD8, most primary-vaccination clones showed up again after the booster.

There are many counts of this clonotype. Antigen unknown. TCRdb independently ran MiXCR on the 5' RACE reads; one entry per CDR3 protein. The sample records 300,000 or so distinct CDR3 sequences, about 4% being singletons. Germline V gives CDR1 SGHRS, CDR2 YFSETQ. This CDR3 is 12 amino acids long. Trimming took off 0 bases at V and 5 bases at J, with 5 bases between the two ends. The receptor was isolated from a man between 18 and 35 years old who received the YFV17D yellow fever vaccine. The V call is TRBV5-1, the J call TRBJ1-1; D remains unclear. The sequenced sample was PBMCs, obtained 5 days after the yellow fever booster vaccination. The CDR3 sequence is CASSLGHTEAFF. The CDR3 DNA sequence: TGCGCCAGCAGCTTGGGCCATACTGAAGCTTTCTTT. The whole variable domain, filled in from reference TRBV5-1 and TRBJ1-1, reads KAGVTQTPRYLIKTRGQQVTLSCSPISGHRSVSWYQQTPGQGLQFLFEYFSETQRNKGNFPGRFSGRQFSNSRSEMNVSTLELGDSALYLCASSLGHTEAFFGQGTRLTVV.